Each of the 20 T cell receptor beta chains below was sequenced from the same sample in a study of vaccination and CD4 T cells after COVID-19. Cultured CD4+ T cell DNA underwent sequencing with the Oncomine TCR Beta short-read assay. TCRdb passed the PCR reads through MiXCR, listing each CDR3 protein once. The sample consists of over 10,000 distinct CDR3 sequences, approximately 58% of them appearing once. Regarding treatment: roughly 10-day PBMC culture with coronavirus spike peptide pools or control peptides (ViraFEST assay). Antigen specificity for these receptors is unknown. The sequenced material came from CD4+ T cells from blood, cultured in vitro. Receptors were obtained from a human donor who had recovered from COVID-19.

This clonotype was observed a few times. The V and J genes are TRBV7-9 and TRBJ1-1, with TRBD1 matching 10 bases. CDR1 is SEHNR and CDR2 is FQNEAQ in the germline V gene (reference sequence). The CDR3 extends over 14 amino acids. Losses at the gene ends were 4 bases for V and 5 bases for J; bases not matched to a gene: 4. The CDR3 here is CASSSRDRGTEAFF. The CDR3 bases are TGTGCCAGCAGCTCCCGGGACAGGGGTACTGAAGCTTTCTTT. Complete variable domain (other parts from reference TRBV7-9 and TRBJ1-1): DTGVSQNPRHKITKRGQNVTFRCDPISEHNRLYWYRQTLGQGPEFLTYFQNEAQLEKSRLLSDRFSAERPKGSFSTLEIQRTEQGDSAMYLCASSSRDRGTEAFFGQGTRLTVV.

The V and J genes are TRBV20-1 and TRBJ2-7, with TRBD2 matching 7 bases. The trim removed 6 bases at V and 5 bases at J, leaving 13 bases unmatched. In germline, CDR1 is DFQATT, CDR2 SNEGSKA (reference sequence). The CDR3 loop spans 14 amino acids. The CDR3 protein is CSAGGGGSPHEQYF. CDR3 nucleotides: TGCAGTGCGGGGGGAGGCGGGAGCCCCCACGAGCAGTACTTC.

The chain uses TRBV12-3 or TRBV12-4 and TRBJ2-3; TRBD2 agrees at 11 bases. V was pared by 8 bases and J by 2 bases, with 9 bases of the junction left unmatched. This CDR3 is 16 amino acids long. The CDR3 nucleotides read TGTGCCAGCGTACTTAGCGGGAGGGCCGACACAGATACGCAGTATTTT. Encoded protein: CASVLSGRADTDTQYF.

This clonotype was recorded a few times. This chain connects TRBV7-9 to TRBJ1-1; D remains unclear. CDR3 size: 16 residues. Germline loops: CDR1 SEHNR, CDR2 FQNEAQ (reference sequence). The germline V and J ends were trimmed by 5 bases and 1 base, with 17 bases remaining between them. CDR3 in amino acids: CASSPMTRGRNTEAFF. DNA for the CDR3: TGTGCCAGCAGCCCTATGACGCGAGGGAGGAACACTGAAGCTTTCTTT.

The chain has TRBV5-4 and TRBJ2-1, with D tentatively TRBD2 (6 bases). Trimming pared 2 bases from V and 6 bases from J, leaving 15 bases between. CDR3 length: 15 amino acids. Germline CDR1 reads SGHNT; CDR2 reads YYREEE (reference sequence). The CDR3 sequence: CASSFKIAEANEQFF. The CDR3 DNA follows: TGTGCCAGCAGCTTTAAAATAGCGGAGGCCAATGAGCAGTTCTTC.

This rearrangement joins TRBV6-1 to TRBJ2-6, with a weak D call TRBD2 (6 bases). The CDR3 is 17 amino acids. V shed 5 bases and J shed 0 bases, with 14 bases lying between them. Per the germline V gene, CDR1 is MNHNS and CDR2 is SASEGT. CDR3 nucleotides: TGTGCCAGCAGTCGACTCAGCGGGTCCTCTGGGGCCAACGTCCTGACTTTC. This encodes CASSRLSGSSGANVLTF.

The rearrangement links TRBV6-1 to TRBJ1-1; maybe TRBD1 (6 bases). The germline V gene encodes CDR1 MNHNS and CDR2 SASEGT. Trimming took 5 bases from V and 0 from J, leaving 7 bases between them. The CDR3 is 13 amino acids. The CDR3 DNA follows: TGTGCCAGCAGTCGGACAGTGAACACTGAAGCTTTCTTT. Translation: CASSRTVNTEAFF.

This clonotype was counted between two and nine times. The J gene is TRBJ2-5, the V gene TRBV24-1; perhaps D is TRBD1 or TRBD2 (5 bases each). The V end lost 3 bases, the J end lost 3 bases, and 13 bases lay between the germline ends. There are 15 residues in the CDR3. CDR1 and CDR2 from the germline V gene are KGHDR and SFDVKD. CDR3 DNA sequence: TGTGCCACCAGTGATCCCGGGACCGCCGAAGAGACCCAGTACTTC. Amino acids: CATSDPGTAEETQYF.

The J gene is TRBJ2-7, the V gene TRBV5-1; TRBD1 might be the D (5 bases). The length of the CDR3 is 12 residues. The V gene lost 1 base and the J gene lost 5 bases, with 7 bases spanning the gap. Per germline, CDR1 SGHRS and CDR2 YFSETQ. CDR3 loop: CASSLPQDEQYF. The CDR3, as DNA: TGCGCCAGCAGCTTGCCACAGGACGAGCAGTACTTC.

This clonotype was recorded once. This chain connects TRBV7-3 to TRBJ2-5; 7 positions agree with TRBD2. Losses at the gene ends were 6 bases for V and 5 bases for J; bases not matched to a gene: 0. From germline, CDR1 is SGHTA and CDR2 FQGTGA. The CDR3 covers 11 residues. The CDR3 coding sequence is TGTGCCAGCAGGGGGGGGGAGACCCAGTACTTC. This gives the protein CASRGGETQYF. The full variable domain, rest sourced from reference TRBV7-3 and TRBJ2-5, is GAGVSQTPSNKVTEKGKYVELRCDPISGHTALYWYRQSLGQGPEFLIYFQGTGAADDSGLPNDRFFAVRPEGSVSTLKIQRTERGDSAVYLCASRGGETQYFGPGTRLLVL.

The chain employs TRBV7-3 and TRBJ1-2; TRBD1 is a possible D gene (5 bases). The CDR3 spans 13 residues. V was cut by 5 bases and J by 4 bases, with 11 bases left in between. Looked up from germline, CDR1 is SGHTA and CDR2 is FQGTGA. CDR3 loop: CASSPGLRYGYTF. CDR3 sequence (DNA): TGTGCCAGCAGCCCAGGGTTGCGCTATGGCTACACCTTC.

This chain links TRBV20-1 with TRBJ2-1, with D tentatively TRBD2 (5 bases). The J call is doubtful: the DNA matches TRBJ2-7 better. The length of the CDR3 is 14 residues. Germline CDR1 DFQATT, CDR2 SNEGSKA (reference sequence). The CDR3 DNA reads TGCAGTGCCCAGACCCTGACGGGAACCTACGAGCAGTACTTC. Translated: CSAQTLTGTYEQYF.

The chain combines TRBV24-1 with TRBJ2-2, with TRBD1 matching 10 bases. Germline V gene data show CDR1 as KGHDR and CDR2 as SFDVKD. The CDR3 has 16 amino acids. V dropped 4 bases and J dropped 6; count of bases not matched to a gene: 7. In DNA form, the CDR3 reads TGTGCCACCAGTGACCCTCCGGGGACAGGGGCCGGGGAGCTGTTTTTT. Residues: CATSDPPGTGAGELFF.

CDR3 in amino acids: CASSPSMGSNQPQHF. The CDR3 DNA reads TGTGCCAGCAGTCCAAGCATGGGGAGCAATCAGCCCCAGCATTTT. The chain is built from TRBV6-1 and TRBJ1-5; D gene ambiguous. This CDR3 is built from 15 residues. The germline V gene encodes CDR1 MNHNS and CDR2 SASEGT. V shed 5 bases and J shed 1 base, with 12 bases lying between them.

The chain uses TRBV18 and TRBJ2-1; 8 positions agree with TRBD2. The CDR3 extends over 16 amino acids. The V segment lost 6 bases and the J segment 1 base; nucleotides outside the gene matches: 8. In germline, CDR1 is KGHSH, CDR2 LQKENI. The DNA for the CDR3 is TGTGCCAGCTCCCCCGGGGTAGCGGGATCCTACAATGAGCAGTTCTTC. It specifies CASSPGVAGSYNEQFF.

In DNA, the CDR3 is TGCGCCAGCAGCTTGCTCCTAGCGGGAGGGGCAGAGACCCAGTACTTC. Translating gives CASSLLLAGGAETQYF. The chain is built from TRBV5-1 and TRBJ2-5, with 12 bases fitting TRBD2. The trim removed 1 base at V and 4 bases at J, leaving 5 bases unmatched. Germline CDR1 reads SGHRS; CDR2 reads YFSETQ. The CDR3 totals 16 residues.

The rearrangement links TRBV4-1 to TRBJ1-2; 9 positions agree with TRBD1. Unmatched junction bases numbered 4, after V lost 0 bases and J lost 5 bases. This CDR3 spans 15 amino acids. CDR1 MGHRA and CDR2 YSYEKL come from the germline V gene. CDR3 loop: CASSQEGQGNYGYTF. The DNA for the CDR3 is TGCGCCAGCAGCCAAGAGGGACAGGGTAATTATGGCTACACCTTC.

The CDR3, as DNA: TGTGCCAGCAGTGTCTCGTGGTCGGACCCAATCTCGGGAGAGACCCAGTACTTC. Amino acid sequence: CASSVSWSDPISGETQYF. The chain employs TRBV2 and TRBJ2-5; D gene ambiguous. The CDR3 spans 18 residues. V dropped 4 bases and J dropped 4 bases, with 25 bases sitting between them. The V gene's germline CDR1 is SNHLY and CDR2 FYNNEI.

J is TRBJ1-1 and V is TRBV6-5; no reliable D call. V was clipped by 0 bases and J by 14 bases, with 22 bases between them. The V gene's germline CDR1 is MNHEY and CDR2 SVGAGI. The CDR3 contains 15 residues. CDR3 nucleotide sequence: TGTGCCAGCAGTTACTCGATCACCTCTGGGCTACAGAGCTTCTTT. Protein: CASSYSITSGLQSFF.

The table lists this clonotype with a count of one. The gene calls are TRBV19 and TRBJ2-2; the match to TRBD2 covers 9 bases. Trimming cost V 9 bases and J 0 bases; bases outside gene matches: 8. Germline V CDR1 and CDR2: LNHDA, SQIVND (reference sequence). The CDR3 runs to 16 residues. For the CDR3, the DNA is TGTGCCAGCTTACCCCTAGCGGGACCGAACACCGGGGAGCTGTTTTTT. Residues: CASLPLAGPNTGELFF.